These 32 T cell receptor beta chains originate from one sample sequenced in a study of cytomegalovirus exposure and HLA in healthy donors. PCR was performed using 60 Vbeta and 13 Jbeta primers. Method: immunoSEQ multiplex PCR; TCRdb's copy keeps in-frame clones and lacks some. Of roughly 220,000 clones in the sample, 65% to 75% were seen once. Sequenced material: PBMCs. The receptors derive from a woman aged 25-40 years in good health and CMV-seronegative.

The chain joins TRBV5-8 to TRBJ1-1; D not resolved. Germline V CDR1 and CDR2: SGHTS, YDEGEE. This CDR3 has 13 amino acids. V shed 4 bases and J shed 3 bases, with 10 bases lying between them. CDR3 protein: CASSPLRDTEAFF. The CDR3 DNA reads TGTGCCAGCAGCCCCCTACGTGACACTGAAGCTTTCTTT.

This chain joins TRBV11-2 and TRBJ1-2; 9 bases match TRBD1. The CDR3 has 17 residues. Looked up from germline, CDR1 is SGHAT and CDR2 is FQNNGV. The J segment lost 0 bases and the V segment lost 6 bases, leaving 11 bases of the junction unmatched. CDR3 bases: TGTGCCAGCAGTCGGGACAGGGCCTCAGGTGCTAACTATGGCTACACCTTC. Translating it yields CASSRDRASGANYGYTF. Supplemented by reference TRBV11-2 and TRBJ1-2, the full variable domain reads EAGVAQSPRYKIIEKRQSVAFWCNPISGHATLYWYQQILGQGPKLLIQFQNNGVVDDSQLPKDRFSAERLKGVDSTLKIQPAKLEDSAVYLCASSRDRASGANYGYTFGSGTRLTVV.

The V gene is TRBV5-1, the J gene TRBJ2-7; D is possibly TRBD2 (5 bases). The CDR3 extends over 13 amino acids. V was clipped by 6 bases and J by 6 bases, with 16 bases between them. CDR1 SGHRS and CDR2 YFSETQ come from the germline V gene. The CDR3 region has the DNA TGCGCCAGCACCCCACCGGGGTTGGCCGAGCAGTACTTC. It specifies CASTPPGLAEQYF.

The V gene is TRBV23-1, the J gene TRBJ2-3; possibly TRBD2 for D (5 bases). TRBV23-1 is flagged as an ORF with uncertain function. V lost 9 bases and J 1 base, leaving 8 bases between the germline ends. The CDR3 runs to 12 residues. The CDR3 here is CASGRGTDTQYF. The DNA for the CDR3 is TGCGCCAGTGGGCGGGGCACAGATACGCAGTATTTT.

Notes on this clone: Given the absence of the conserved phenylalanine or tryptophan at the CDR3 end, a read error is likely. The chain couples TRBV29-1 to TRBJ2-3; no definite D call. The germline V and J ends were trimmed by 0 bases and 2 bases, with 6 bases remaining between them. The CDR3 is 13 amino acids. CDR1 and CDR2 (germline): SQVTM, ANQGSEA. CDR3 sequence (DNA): TGCAGCGTTGAAGATCGGAACACAGATACGCAGTATTTG. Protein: CSVEDRNTDTQYL.

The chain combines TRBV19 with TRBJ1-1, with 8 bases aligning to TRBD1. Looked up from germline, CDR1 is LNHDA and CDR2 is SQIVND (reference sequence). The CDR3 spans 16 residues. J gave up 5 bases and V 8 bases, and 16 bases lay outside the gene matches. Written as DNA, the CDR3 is TGTGCCAGTTGCAGGGGGCATGACTTGGCGGCTACTGAAGCTTTCTTT. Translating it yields CASCRGHDLAATEAFF.

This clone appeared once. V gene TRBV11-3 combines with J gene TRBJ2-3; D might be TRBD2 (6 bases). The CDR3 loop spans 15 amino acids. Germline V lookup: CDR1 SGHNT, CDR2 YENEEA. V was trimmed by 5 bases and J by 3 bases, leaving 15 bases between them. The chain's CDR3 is CASSPRLGGTDTQYF. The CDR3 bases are TGTGCCAGCAGCCCCCGACTTGGAGGGACAGATACGCAGTATTTT. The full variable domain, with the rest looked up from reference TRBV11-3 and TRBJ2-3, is EAGVVQSPRYKIIEKKQPVAFWCNPISGHNTLYWYLQNLGQGPELLIRYENEEAVDDSQLPKDRFSAERLKGVDSTLKIQPAELGDSAVYLCASSPRLGGTDTQYFGPGTRLTVL.

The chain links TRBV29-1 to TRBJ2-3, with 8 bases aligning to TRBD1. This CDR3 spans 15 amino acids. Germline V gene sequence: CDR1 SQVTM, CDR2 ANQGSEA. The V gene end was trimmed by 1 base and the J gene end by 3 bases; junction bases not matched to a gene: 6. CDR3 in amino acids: CSVEGWTGLTDTQYF. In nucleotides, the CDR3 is TGCAGCGTTGAAGGATGGACAGGGTTGACAGATACGCAGTATTTT.

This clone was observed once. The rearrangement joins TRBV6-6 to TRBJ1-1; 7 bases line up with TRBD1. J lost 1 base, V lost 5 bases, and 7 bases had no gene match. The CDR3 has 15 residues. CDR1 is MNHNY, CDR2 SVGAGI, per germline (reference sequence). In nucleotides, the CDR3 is TGTGCCAGCAGTATCCCAGGGGGAGGGAACACTGAAGCTTTCTTT. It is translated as CASSIPGGGNTEAFF.

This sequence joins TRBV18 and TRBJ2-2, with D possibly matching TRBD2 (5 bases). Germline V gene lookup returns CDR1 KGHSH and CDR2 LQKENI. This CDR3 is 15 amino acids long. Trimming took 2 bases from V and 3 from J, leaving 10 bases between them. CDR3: CASSPAGIDTGELFF. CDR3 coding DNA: TGTGCCAGCTCACCAGCCGGGATAGACACCGGGGAGCTGTTTTTT.

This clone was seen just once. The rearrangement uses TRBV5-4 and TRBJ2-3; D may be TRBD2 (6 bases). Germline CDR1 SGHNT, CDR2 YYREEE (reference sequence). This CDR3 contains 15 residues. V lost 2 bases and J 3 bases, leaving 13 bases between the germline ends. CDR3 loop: CASSFRDGGTDTQYF. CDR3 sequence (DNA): TGTGCCAGCAGCTTTAGGGACGGGGGTACAGATACGCAGTATTTT.

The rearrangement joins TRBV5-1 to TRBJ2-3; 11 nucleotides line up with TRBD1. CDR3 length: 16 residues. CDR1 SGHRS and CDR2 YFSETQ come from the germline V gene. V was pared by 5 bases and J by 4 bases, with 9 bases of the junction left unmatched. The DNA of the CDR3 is TGCGCCAGCAGTTTTGGGGACAGGGGGGGAGCAGATACGCAGTATTTT. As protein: CASSFGDRGGADTQYF.

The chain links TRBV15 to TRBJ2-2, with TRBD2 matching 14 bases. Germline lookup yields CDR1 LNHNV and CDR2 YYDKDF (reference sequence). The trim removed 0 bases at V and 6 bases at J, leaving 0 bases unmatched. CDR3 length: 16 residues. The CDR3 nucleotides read TGTGCCACCAGCAGAGAGGGACTAGCGGGAGCCGGGGAGCTGTTTTTT. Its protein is CATSREGLAGAGELFF. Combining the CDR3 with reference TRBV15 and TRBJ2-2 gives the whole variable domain DAMVIQNPRYQVTQFGKPVTLSCSQTLNHNVMYWYQQKSSQAPKLLFHYYDKDFNNEADTPDNFQSRRPNTSFCFLDIRSPGLGDTAMYLCATSREGLAGAGELFFGEGSRLTVL.

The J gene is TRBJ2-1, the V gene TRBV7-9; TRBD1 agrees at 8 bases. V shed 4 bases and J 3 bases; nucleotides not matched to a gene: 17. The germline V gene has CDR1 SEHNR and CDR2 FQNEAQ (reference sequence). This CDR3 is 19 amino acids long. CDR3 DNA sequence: TGTGCCAGCAGCTCGCCATCCACCACGACCGGGACAGGCTACAATGAGCAGTTCTTC. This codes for CASSSPSTTTGTGYNEQFF.

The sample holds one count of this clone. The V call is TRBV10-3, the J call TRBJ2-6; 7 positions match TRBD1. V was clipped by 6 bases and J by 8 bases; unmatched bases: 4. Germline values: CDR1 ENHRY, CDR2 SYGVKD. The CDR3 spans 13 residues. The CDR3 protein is CAIRIQGTNVLTF. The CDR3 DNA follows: TGTGCCATCAGAATACAGGGGACCAACGTCCTGACTTTC.

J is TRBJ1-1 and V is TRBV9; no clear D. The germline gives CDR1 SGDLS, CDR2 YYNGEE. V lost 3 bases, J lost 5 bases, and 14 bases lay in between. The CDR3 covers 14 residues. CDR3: CASSAVSSETEAFF. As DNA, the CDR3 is TGTGCCAGCAGCGCGGTCTCATCGGAGACTGAAGCTTTCTTT.

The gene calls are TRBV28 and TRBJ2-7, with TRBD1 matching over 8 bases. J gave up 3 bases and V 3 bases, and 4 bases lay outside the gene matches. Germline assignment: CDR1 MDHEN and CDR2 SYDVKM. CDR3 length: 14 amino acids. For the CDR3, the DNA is TGTGCCAGCAGTTTTAGGACAGGGAGCTACGAGCAGTACTTC. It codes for CASSFRTGSYEQYF.

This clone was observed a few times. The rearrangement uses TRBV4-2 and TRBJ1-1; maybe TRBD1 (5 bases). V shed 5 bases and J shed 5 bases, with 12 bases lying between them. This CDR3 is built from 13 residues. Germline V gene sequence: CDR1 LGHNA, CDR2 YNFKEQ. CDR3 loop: CASSLKGRTEAFF. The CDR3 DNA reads TGTGCCAGCAGCTTGAAGGGGAGGACTGAAGCTTTCTTT.

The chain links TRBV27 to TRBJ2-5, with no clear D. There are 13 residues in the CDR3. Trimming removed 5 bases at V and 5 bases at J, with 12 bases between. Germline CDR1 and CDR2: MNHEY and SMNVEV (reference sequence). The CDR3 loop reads CASSPPGLETQYF. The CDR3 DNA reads TGTGCCAGCAGTCCCCCGGGTCTGGAGACCCAGTACTTC.

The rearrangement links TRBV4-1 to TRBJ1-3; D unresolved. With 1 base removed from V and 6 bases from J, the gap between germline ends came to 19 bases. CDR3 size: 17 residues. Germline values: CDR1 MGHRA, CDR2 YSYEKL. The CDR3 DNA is TGCGCCAGCAGCCAAGGGGTCTTCGGACTACTCGAAAACACCATATATTTT. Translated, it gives CASSQGVFGLLENTIYF.

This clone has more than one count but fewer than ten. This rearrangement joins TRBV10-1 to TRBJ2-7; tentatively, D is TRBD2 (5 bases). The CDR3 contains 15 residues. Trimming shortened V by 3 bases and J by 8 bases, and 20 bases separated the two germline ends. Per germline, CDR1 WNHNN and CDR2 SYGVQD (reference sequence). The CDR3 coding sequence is TGCGCCAGCAGTGACCCAGCGGTGCCCCCAGGAAAGCAGTACTTC. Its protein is CASSDPAVPPGKQYF.

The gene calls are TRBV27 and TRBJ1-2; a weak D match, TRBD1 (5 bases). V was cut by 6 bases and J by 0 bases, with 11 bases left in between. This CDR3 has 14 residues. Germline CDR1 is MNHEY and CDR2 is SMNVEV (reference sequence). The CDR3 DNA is TGTGCCAGCAGACCCGCCAGGGCTAACTATGGCTACACCTTC. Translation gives CASRPARANYGYTF.

The CDR3 DNA reads TGTGCCAGTAGTATCTCGGGACAGGGTATATACACTGAAGCTTTCTTT. It translates to CASSISGQGIYTEAFF. The gene calls are TRBV19 and TRBJ1-1, with 9 bases lining up with TRBD1. V lost 3 bases, J lost 3 bases, and 8 bases stayed unmatched. This CDR3 is built from 16 residues. Germline V gene lookup returns CDR1 LNHDA and CDR2 SQIVND (reference sequence).

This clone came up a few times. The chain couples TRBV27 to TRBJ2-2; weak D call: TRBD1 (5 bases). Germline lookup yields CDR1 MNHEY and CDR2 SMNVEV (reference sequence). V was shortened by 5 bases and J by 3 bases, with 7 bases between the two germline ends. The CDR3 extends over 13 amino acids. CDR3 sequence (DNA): TGTGCCAGCAGTCCAGGGTACACCGGGGAGCTGTTTTTT. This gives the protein CASSPGYTGELFF.

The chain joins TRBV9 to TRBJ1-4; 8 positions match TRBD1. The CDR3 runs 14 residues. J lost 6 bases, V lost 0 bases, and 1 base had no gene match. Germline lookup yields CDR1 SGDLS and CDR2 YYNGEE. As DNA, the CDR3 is TGTGCCAGCAGCGTAGGGACAGGGCATGAAAAACTGTTTTTT. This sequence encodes CASSVGTGHEKLFF.

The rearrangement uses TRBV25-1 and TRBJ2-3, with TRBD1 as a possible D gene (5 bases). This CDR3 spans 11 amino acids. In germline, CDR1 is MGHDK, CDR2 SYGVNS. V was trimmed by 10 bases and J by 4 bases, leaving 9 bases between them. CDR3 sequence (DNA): TGTGCCACCTCCAGGGCAGATACGCAGTATTTT. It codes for CATSRADTQYF.

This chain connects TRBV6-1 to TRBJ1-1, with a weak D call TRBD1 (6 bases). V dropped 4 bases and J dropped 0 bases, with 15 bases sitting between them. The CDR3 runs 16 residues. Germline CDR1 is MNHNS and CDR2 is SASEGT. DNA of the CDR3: TGTGCCAGCAGTGTTAGGGGGGGAGGGATGAACACTGAAGCTTTCTTT. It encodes CASSVRGGGMNTEAFF.

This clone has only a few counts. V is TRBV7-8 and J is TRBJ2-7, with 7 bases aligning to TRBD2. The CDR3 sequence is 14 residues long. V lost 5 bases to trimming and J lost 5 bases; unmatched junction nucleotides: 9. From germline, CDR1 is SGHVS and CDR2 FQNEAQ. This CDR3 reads CASSPMSSGHEQYF. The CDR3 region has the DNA TGTGCCAGCAGCCCGATGTCTAGCGGCCACGAGCAGTACTTC.

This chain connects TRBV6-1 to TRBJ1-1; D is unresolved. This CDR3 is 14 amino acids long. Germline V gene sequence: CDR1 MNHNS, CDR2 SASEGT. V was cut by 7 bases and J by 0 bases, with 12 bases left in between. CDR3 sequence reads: CASTFSGMNTEAFF. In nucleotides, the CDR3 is TGTGCCAGCACCTTCTCCGGGATGAACACTGAAGCTTTCTTT.

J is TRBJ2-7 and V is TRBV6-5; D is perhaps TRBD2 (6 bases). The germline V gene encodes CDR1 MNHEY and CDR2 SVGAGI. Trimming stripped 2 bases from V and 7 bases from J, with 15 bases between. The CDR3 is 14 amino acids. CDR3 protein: CASSYGGTIREQYF. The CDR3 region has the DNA TGTGCCAGCAGTTACGGGGGGACGATTCGGGAGCAGTACTTC.

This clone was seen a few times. The CDR3 loop reads CASSEGPGWGYTF. In nucleotides, the CDR3 is TGTGCCAGCAGTGAAGGTCCCGGTTGGGGCTACACCTTC. The rearrangement uses TRBV6-1 and TRBJ1-2; no clear D gene. The V end was cut by 1 base, the J end by 8 bases, with 11 bases between. Germline lookup yields CDR1 MNHNS and CDR2 SASEGT. The CDR3 runs 13 residues.

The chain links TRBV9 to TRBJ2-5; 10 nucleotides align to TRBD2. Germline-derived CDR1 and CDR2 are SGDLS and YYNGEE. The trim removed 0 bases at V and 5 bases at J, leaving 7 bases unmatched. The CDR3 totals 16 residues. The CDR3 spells CASSVELAGSKETQYF. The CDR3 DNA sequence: TGTGCCAGCAGCGTAGAACTAGCGGGGTCTAAGGAGACCCAGTACTTC.